This is a list of T cell receptor beta chains from one sample in a study of memory CD4+ T cells and cytomegalovirus serostatus. Profiled with immunoSEQ multiplex PCR; TCRdb holds only in-frame clones, not every one. This sample has some 48,000 clones, with 78% found just once. Source material: memory CD4+ T cells from blood. The receptors shown here come from an adult in good health and CMV-seronegative. Both conserved end residues are part of each CDR3. D genes are given only for firm matches. For some rows the clone size is stated as once, few or many, or as a class when expanded; others skip it.

abundance: -
v_gene: TRBV11-2
d_gene: -
j_gene: TRBJ2-7
CDR3nt: TGTGCCAGCAGCTTCGACCCCTACGAGCAGTACTTC
CDR3aa: CASSFDPYEQYF

abundance: -
v_gene: TRBV28
d_gene: -
j_gene: TRBJ2-7
CDR3nt: TGTGCCAGCAGTTTGACAGGTCACGAGCAGTACTTC
CDR3aa: CASSLTGHEQYF

abundance: -
v_gene: TRBV5-6
d_gene: -
j_gene: TRBJ1-2
CDR3nt: TGTGCCAGCAGCTTGGTAGGACGGCGAAACTATGGCTACACCTTC
CDR3aa: CASSLVGRRNYGYTF

abundance: few
v_gene: TRBV27
d_gene: TRBD1
j_gene: TRBJ1-5
CDR3nt: TGTGCCAGCAGTTCCCCGGAGACAGGGAATCAGCCCCAGCATTTT
CDR3aa: CASSSPETGNQPQHF

abundance: -
v_gene: TRBV27
d_gene: -
j_gene: TRBJ1-2
CDR3nt: TGTGCCAGCAGTTTTATCCAGGGACGCTATGGCTACACCTTC
CDR3aa: CASSFIQGRYGYTF

abundance: -
v_gene: TRBV18
d_gene: TRBD2
j_gene: TRBJ2-3
CDR3nt: TGTGCCAGCTCACCACCGGGACTAGGTGGCACAGATACGCAGTATTTT
CDR3aa: CASSPPGLGGTDTQYF

abundance: medium-sized
v_gene: TRBV7-8
d_gene: TRBD1
j_gene: TRBJ1-5
CDR3nt: TGTGCCAGCAGCTTCAGCCCACAGGGGATGGGCAATCAGCCCCAGCATTTT
CDR3aa: CASSFSPQGMGNQPQHF

abundance: -
v_gene: TRBV11-2
d_gene: -
j_gene: TRBJ2-1
CDR3nt: TGTGCCAGCAGCTTAGCCCAGCGAGAGCAGTTCTTC
CDR3aa: CASSLAQREQFF

abundance: -
v_gene: TRBV28
d_gene: -
j_gene: TRBJ1-3
CDR3nt: TGTGCCAGCAGTTATAGCTCTGGAAACACCATATATTTT
CDR3aa: CASSYSSGNTIYF

abundance: -
v_gene: TRBV10-3
d_gene: TRBD1
j_gene: TRBJ1-1
CDR3nt: TGTGCCATCAGAAGACAGGGGACGAACACTGAAGCTTTCTTT
CDR3aa: CAIRRQGTNTEAFF

abundance: -
v_gene: TRBV6-5
d_gene: -
j_gene: TRBJ1-1
CDR3nt: TGTGCCAGCGGTCGGGGCCCGAACACTGAAGCTTTCTTT
CDR3aa: CASGRGPNTEAFF

abundance: -
v_gene: TRBV19
d_gene: -
j_gene: TRBJ1-1
CDR3nt: TGTGCCAGTAGTATCGACTCCCGCGCGGCTTTCTTT
CDR3aa: CASSIDSRAAFF

abundance: -
v_gene: TRBV6-1
d_gene: -
j_gene: TRBJ1-1
CDR3nt: TGTGCCAGCAGTGGCCGAGGGCGCACTGAAGCTTTCTTT
CDR3aa: CASSGRGRTEAFF

abundance: -
v_gene: TRBV13
d_gene: TRBD1
j_gene: TRBJ2-7
CDR3nt: TGTGCCAGCAGCTTAGTAAAGGGGACAGGGCCCTACGAGCAGTACTTC
CDR3aa: CASSLVKGTGPYEQYF

abundance: -
v_gene: TRBV28
d_gene: TRBD1
j_gene: TRBJ1-1
CDR3nt: TGTGCCAGCAGTTGGCCCCCCGGGACAGCGTCTATGAACACTGAAGCTTTCTTT
CDR3aa: CASSWPPGTASMNTEAFF

abundance: -
v_gene: TRBV19
d_gene: -
j_gene: TRBJ1-2
CDR3nt: TGTGCCAGTAGTATCGGACAAGTCTATGGCTACACCTTC
CDR3aa: CASSIGQVYGYTF

abundance: few
v_gene: TRBV19
d_gene: TRBD1
j_gene: TRBJ2-1
CDR3nt: TGTGCCAGTTCTGAGACAGGGGATTGGGTTGAGCAGTTCTTC
CDR3aa: CASSETGDWVEQFF

abundance: -
v_gene: TRBV9
d_gene: -
j_gene: TRBJ1-3
CDR3nt: TGTGCCAGCAGCGTAGAGGACAGAATCTCTGGAAACACCATATATTTT
CDR3aa: CASSVEDRISGNTIYF

abundance: -
v_gene: TRBV5-8
d_gene: -
j_gene: TRBJ2-5
CDR3nt: TGTGCCAGCAGCTTGTTCTATGAGACCCAGTACTTC
CDR3aa: CASSLFYETQYF

abundance: medium-sized
v_gene: TRBV7-9
d_gene: -
j_gene: TRBJ2-3
CDR3nt: TGTGCCAGCAGCCCCGGAGTTCCCCCAGATACGCAGTATTTT
CDR3aa: CASSPGVPPDTQYF

abundance: -
v_gene: TRBV19
d_gene: TRBD2
j_gene: TRBJ2-7
CDR3nt: TGTGCCAGTAGTATTCCAGCGGGAGTCGGCGAGCAGTACTTC
CDR3aa: CASSIPAGVGEQYF

abundance: -
v_gene: TRBV19
d_gene: TRBD2
j_gene: TRBJ2-3
CDR3nt: TGTGCCAGTAGTATAGTGCGCCTAGCGGACACAGATACGCAGTATTTT
CDR3aa: CASSIVRLADTDTQYF

abundance: -
v_gene: TRBV30
d_gene: TRBD1
j_gene: TRBJ1-6
CDR3nt: TGTGCCTGCTCAGGACAGGGGAATTCACCCCTCCACTTT
CDR3aa: CACSGQGNSPLHF

abundance: -
v_gene: TRBV6-7
d_gene: -
j_gene: TRBJ2-2
CDR3nt: TGTGCCAGACCAGATAACTTCGGGGAGCTGTTTTTT
CDR3aa: CARPDNFGELFF

abundance: -
v_gene: TRBV11-2
d_gene: -
j_gene: TRBJ2-2
CDR3nt: TGTGCCAGCAGCTTAGATAGTGTAGAGCGAAACACCGGGGAGCTGTTTTTT
CDR3aa: CASSLDSVERNTGELFF

abundance: -
v_gene: TRBV10-2
d_gene: -
j_gene: TRBJ1-1
CDR3nt: TGCGCCAGCAGTGAGAAACGGAACACTGAAGCTTTCTTT
CDR3aa: CASSEKRNTEAFF

abundance: -
v_gene: TRBV2
d_gene: TRBD1
j_gene: TRBJ2-7
CDR3nt: TGTGCCAGCACGGGACAGGGGTTTCTTGGGGAGCAGTACTTC
CDR3aa: CASTGQGFLGEQYF

abundance: few
v_gene: TRBV30
d_gene: -
j_gene: TRBJ2-6
CDR3nt: TGTGCCTGGAGTCGGGCCTCTGGGGCCAACGTCCTGACTTTC
CDR3aa: CAWSRASGANVLTF

abundance: few
v_gene: TRBV5-6
d_gene: TRBD1
j_gene: TRBJ2-7
CDR3nt: TGTGCCAGCAGCTTGGCAGGGGGCTTATCCTACGAGCAGTACTTC
CDR3aa: CASSLAGGLSYEQYF

abundance: -
v_gene: TRBV2
d_gene: TRBD2
j_gene: TRBJ2-1
CDR3nt: TGTGCCAGCGGCTCGATTAGCGGGATACGCGAGCAGTTCTTC
CDR3aa: CASGSISGIREQFF

abundance: few
v_gene: TRBV30
d_gene: -
j_gene: TRBJ1-5
CDR3nt: TGTGCCTGGAGTACCGACAGCAGTCAGCCCCAGCATTTT
CDR3aa: CAWSTDSSQPQHF

abundance: -
v_gene: TRBV19
d_gene: TRBD2
j_gene: TRBJ2-7
CDR3nt: TGTGCCAGTAACCCCGGGGGGGTTGCCTACGAGCAGTACTTC
CDR3aa: CASNPGGVAYEQYF

abundance: -
v_gene: TRBV15
d_gene: TRBD2
j_gene: TRBJ2-7
CDR3nt: TGTGCCACCAGCCCCCGGACTAGCGGGAGCTACGAGCAGTACTTC
CDR3aa: CATSPRTSGSYEQYF

abundance: -
v_gene: TRBV25-1
d_gene: TRBD1
j_gene: TRBJ2-7
CDR3nt: TGTGCCAGCAGTGACTTCAACTCCGGGACAGGGGCCGAGCAGTACTTC
CDR3aa: CASSDFNSGTGAEQYF

abundance: few
v_gene: TRBV7-7
d_gene: -
j_gene: TRBJ2-2
CDR3nt: TGTGCTAGCAGCTTAGCGGCAGGGTGGGCCGGGGAGCTGTTTTTT
CDR3aa: CASSLAAGWAGELFF

abundance: -
v_gene: TRBV5-1
d_gene: -
j_gene: TRBJ2-6
CDR3nt: TGCGCCAGCAGCTTGGAGGGATTCTCAGGGGCCAACGTCCTGACTTTC
CDR3aa: CASSLEGFSGANVLTF

abundance: -
v_gene: TRBV7-2
d_gene: -
j_gene: TRBJ2-2
CDR3nt: TGTGCCAGCAGCTTGCCCGTAGGAACCGGGGAGCTGTTTTTT
CDR3aa: CASSLPVGTGELFF

abundance: once
v_gene: TRBV30
d_gene: TRBD1
j_gene: TRBJ1-2
CDR3nt: TGTGCCTGGGACAGGGGGCGCGTCGGCTACACCTTC
CDR3aa: CAWDRGRVGYTF

abundance: -
v_gene: TRBV7-2
d_gene: -
j_gene: TRBJ1-1
CDR3nt: TGTGCCAGCAGCCGCGACCCGAACACTGAAGCTTTCTTT
CDR3aa: CASSRDPNTEAFF

abundance: -
v_gene: TRBV30
d_gene: -
j_gene: TRBJ2-5
CDR3nt: TGTGCCTGGACCTTCGGACGAAGCCAAGAGACCCAGTACTTC
CDR3aa: CAWTFGRSQETQYF

abundance: -
v_gene: TRBV29-1
d_gene: -
j_gene: TRBJ2-3
CDR3nt: TGCAGCGTTGTCCGGGGGAGCACAGATACGCAGTATTTT
CDR3aa: CSVVRGSTDTQYF

abundance: -
v_gene: TRBV7-9
d_gene: -
j_gene: TRBJ2-7
CDR3nt: TGTGCCAGCAGCTTAGGGTTAGGGGCTGAGTGGTACTTC
CDR3aa: CASSLGLGAEWYF

abundance: -
v_gene: TRBV7-9
d_gene: -
j_gene: TRBJ1-4
CDR3nt: TGTGCCAGCAGCTCAATACCCGGGACGGCTAATGAAAAACTGTTTTTT
CDR3aa: CASSSIPGTANEKLFF

abundance: -
v_gene: TRBV28
d_gene: -
j_gene: TRBJ2-7
CDR3nt: TGTGCCAGCAGGGGGGGTGGCGAGTCGGACTACGAGCAGTACTTC
CDR3aa: CASRGGGESDYEQYF

abundance: -
v_gene: TRBV5-5
d_gene: -
j_gene: TRBJ1-1
CDR3nt: TGTGCCAGCACCCGACAGGCCTCCAACACTGAAGCTTTCTTT
CDR3aa: CASTRQASNTEAFF

abundance: -
v_gene: TRBV18
d_gene: TRBD2
j_gene: TRBJ2-2
CDR3nt: TGTGCCAGCTCACCACCTTTAGCGGGAGGGCCCCGGGAGCTGTTTTTT
CDR3aa: CASSPPLAGGPRELFF

abundance: -
v_gene: TRBV10-3
d_gene: -
j_gene: TRBJ2-7
CDR3nt: TGTGCCATCAGGAGGGACATTTCGTTCTACGAGCAGTACTTC
CDR3aa: CAIRRDISFYEQYF

abundance: once
v_gene: TRBV7-2
d_gene: -
j_gene: TRBJ1-2
CDR3nt: TGTGCCAGCAGCTTAGATGCCACGACGAATACCTATGGCTACACCTTC
CDR3aa: CASSLDATTNTYGYTF

abundance: -
v_gene: TRBV28
d_gene: TRBD1
j_gene: TRBJ2-7
CDR3nt: TGTGCCAGCAGTTCGGGACAGGGGGCTAGGTACGAGCAGTACTTC
CDR3aa: CASSSGQGARYEQYF

abundance: once
v_gene: TRBV28
d_gene: TRBD2
j_gene: TRBJ2-3
CDR3nt: TGTGCCAGCAGCATCCCGGCGGGACTAGCGGTCGATACGCAGTATTTT
CDR3aa: CASSIPAGLAVDTQYF

abundance: -
v_gene: TRBV5-1
d_gene: TRBD2
j_gene: TRBJ2-3
CDR3nt: TGCGCCAGCAGCCCCGGGGGGGACACAGATACGCAGTATTTT
CDR3aa: CASSPGGDTDTQYF

abundance: few
v_gene: TRBV28
d_gene: -
j_gene: TRBJ2-5
CDR3nt: TGTGCCAGCAGAAAGTGGGGGGCGCGGGAGACCCAGTACTTC
CDR3aa: CASRKWGARETQYF

abundance: -
v_gene: TRBV5-1
d_gene: -
j_gene: TRBJ1-1
CDR3nt: TGCGCCAGCAGCCGCGGATATGTCGCTGAAGCTTTCTTT
CDR3aa: CASSRGYVAEAFF

abundance: -
v_gene: TRBV19
d_gene: TRBD2
j_gene: TRBJ2-7
CDR3nt: TGTGCCAGTAGTACGGGACTAGCGGGAGTAGGGTACGAGCAGTACTTC
CDR3aa: CASSTGLAGVGYEQYF

abundance: -
v_gene: TRBV19
d_gene: -
j_gene: TRBJ2-2
CDR3nt: TGTGCCAGTAGTACACCGGAACCGGGGTTGGCCGGGGAGCTGTTTTTT
CDR3aa: CASSTPEPGLAGELFF

abundance: few
v_gene: TRBV2
d_gene: -
j_gene: TRBJ2-2
CDR3nt: TGTGCCAGCAGTGAAGGAAACACCGGGGAGCTGTTTTTT
CDR3aa: CASSEGNTGELFF

abundance: -
v_gene: TRBV16
d_gene: -
j_gene: TRBJ2-5
CDR3nt: TGTGCCAGCAGCCAAGCTGGACAGCAAGAGACCCAGTACTTC
CDR3aa: CASSQAGQQETQYF